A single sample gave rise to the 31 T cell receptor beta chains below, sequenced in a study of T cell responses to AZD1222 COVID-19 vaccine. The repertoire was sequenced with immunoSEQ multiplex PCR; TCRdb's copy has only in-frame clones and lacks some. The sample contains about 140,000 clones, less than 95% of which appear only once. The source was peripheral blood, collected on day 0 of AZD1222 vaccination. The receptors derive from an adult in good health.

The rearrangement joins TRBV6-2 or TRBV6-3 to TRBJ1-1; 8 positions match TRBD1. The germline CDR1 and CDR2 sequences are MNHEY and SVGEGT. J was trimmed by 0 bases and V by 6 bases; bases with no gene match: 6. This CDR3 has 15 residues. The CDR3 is CASSPYRGMNTEAFF. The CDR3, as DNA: TGTGCCAGCAGCCCCTACAGGGGGATGAACACTGAAGCTTTCTTT.

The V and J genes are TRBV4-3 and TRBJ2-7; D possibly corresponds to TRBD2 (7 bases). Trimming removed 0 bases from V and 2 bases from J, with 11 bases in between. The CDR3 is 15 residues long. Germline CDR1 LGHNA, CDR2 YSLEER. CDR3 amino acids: CASSQDRGAPYEQYF. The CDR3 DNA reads TGCGCCAGCAGCCAAGATCGGGGGGCTCCCTACGAGCAGTACTTC.

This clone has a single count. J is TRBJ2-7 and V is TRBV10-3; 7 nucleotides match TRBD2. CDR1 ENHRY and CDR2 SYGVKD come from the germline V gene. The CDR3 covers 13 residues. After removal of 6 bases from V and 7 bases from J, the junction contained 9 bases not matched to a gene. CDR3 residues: CAISARTSGEQYF. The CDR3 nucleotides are TGTGCCATCAGCGCCCGGACTAGTGGGGAGCAGTACTTC.

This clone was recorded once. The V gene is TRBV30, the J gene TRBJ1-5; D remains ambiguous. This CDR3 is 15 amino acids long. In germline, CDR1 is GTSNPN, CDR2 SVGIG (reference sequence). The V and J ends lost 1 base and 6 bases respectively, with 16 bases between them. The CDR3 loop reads CAWSARSMLGQPQHF. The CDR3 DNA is TGTGCCTGGAGTGCGCGTAGTATGTTGGGTCAGCCCCAGCATTTT.

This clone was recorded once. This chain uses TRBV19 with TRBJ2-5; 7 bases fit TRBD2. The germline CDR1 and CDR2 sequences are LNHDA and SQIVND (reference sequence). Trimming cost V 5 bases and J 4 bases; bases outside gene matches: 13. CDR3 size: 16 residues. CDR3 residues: CASSPGGRAWGETQYF. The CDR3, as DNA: TGTGCCAGTAGTCCCGGTGGGAGGGCCTGGGGAGAGACCCAGTACTTC.

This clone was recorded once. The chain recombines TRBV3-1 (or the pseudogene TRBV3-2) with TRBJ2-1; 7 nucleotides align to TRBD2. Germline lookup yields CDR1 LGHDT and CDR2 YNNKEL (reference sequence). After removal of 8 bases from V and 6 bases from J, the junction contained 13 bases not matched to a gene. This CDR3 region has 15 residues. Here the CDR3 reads CASSLSGGYINEQFF. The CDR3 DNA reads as TGTGCCAGCTCACTATCCGGGGGGTACATCAATGAGCAGTTCTTC.

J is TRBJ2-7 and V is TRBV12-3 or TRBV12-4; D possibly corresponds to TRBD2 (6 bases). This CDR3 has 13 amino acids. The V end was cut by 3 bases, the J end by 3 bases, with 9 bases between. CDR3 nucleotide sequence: TGTGCCAGCAGTTTCGGGACTCACTACGAGCAGTACTTC. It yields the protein CASSFGTHYEQYF.

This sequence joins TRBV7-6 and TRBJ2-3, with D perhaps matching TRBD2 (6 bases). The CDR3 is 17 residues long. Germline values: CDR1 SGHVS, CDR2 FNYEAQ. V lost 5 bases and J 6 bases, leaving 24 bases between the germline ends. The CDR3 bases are TGTGCCAGCAGCCCATTGGGCGACTTTGGGGCGGGGGATACGCAGTATTTT. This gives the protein CASSPLGDFGAGDTQYF.

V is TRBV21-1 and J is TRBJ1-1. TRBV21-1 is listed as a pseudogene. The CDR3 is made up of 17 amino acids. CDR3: CASSKEKGYYGNTEAFF. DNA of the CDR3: TGTGCCAGCAGCAAAGAAAAAGGGTACTACGGGAACACTGAAGCTTTCTTT.

Written as DNA, the CDR3 is TGTGCCAGCAGTTTCTCCAGTCGTCGGATTTATGAAAAACTGTTTTTT. Its protein is CASSFSSRRIYEKLFF. The chain uses TRBV28 and TRBJ1-4; D is ambiguous. The CDR3 runs to 16 residues. The germline V gene has CDR1 MDHEN and CDR2 SYDVKM. Trimming shortened V by 3 bases and J by 6 bases, and 17 bases separated the two germline ends.

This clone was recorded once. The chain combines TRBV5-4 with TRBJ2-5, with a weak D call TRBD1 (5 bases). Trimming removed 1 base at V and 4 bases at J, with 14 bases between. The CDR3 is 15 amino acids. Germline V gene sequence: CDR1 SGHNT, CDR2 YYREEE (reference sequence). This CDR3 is CASSLRGRATETQYF. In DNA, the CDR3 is TGTGCCAGCAGCTTGCGAGGCAGGGCTACAGAGACCCAGTACTTC.

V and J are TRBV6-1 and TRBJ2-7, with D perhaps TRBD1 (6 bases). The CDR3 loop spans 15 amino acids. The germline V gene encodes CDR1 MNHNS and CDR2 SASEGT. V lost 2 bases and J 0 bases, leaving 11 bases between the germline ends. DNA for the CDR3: TGTGCCAGCAGTGAAAGGACAGCGAGCTCCTACGAGCAGTACTTC. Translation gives CASSERTASSYEQYF.

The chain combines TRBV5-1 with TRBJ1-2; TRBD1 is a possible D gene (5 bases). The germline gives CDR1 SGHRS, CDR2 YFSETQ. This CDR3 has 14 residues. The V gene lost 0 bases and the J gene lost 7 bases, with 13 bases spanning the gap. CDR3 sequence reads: CASSLGQSPRGYTF. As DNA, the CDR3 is TGCGCCAGCAGCTTGGGACAGTCTCCTCGTGGCTACACCTTC.

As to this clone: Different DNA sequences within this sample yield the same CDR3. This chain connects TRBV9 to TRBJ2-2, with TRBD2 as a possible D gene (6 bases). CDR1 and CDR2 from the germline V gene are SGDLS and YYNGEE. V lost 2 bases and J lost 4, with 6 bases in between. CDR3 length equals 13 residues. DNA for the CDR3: TGTGCCAGCAGCGTGGGGGGCACCGGGGAGCTGTTTTTT. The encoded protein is CASSVGGTGELFF.

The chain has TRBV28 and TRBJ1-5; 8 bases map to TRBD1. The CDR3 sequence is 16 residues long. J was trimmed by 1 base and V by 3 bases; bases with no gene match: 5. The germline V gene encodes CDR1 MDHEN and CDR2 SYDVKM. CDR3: CASSFTGGGSNQPQHF. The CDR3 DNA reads TGTGCCAGCAGTTTCACAGGGGGGGGAAGCAATCAGCCCCAGCATTTT.

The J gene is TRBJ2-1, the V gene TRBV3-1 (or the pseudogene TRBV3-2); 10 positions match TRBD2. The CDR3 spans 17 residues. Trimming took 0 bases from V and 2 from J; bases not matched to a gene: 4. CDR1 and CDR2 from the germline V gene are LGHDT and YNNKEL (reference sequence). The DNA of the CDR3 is TGTGCCAGCAGCCAAGATGGCACTAGCGGGGCCTACAATGAGCAGTTCTTC. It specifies CASSQDGTSGAYNEQFF.

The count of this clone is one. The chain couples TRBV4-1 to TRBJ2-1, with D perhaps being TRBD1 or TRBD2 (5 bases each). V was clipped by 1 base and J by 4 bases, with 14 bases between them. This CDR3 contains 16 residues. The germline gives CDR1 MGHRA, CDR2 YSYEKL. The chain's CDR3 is CASSQGGERTYNEQFF. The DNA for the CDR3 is TGCGCCAGCAGCCAAGGAGGGGAGCGGACTTACAATGAGCAGTTCTTC.

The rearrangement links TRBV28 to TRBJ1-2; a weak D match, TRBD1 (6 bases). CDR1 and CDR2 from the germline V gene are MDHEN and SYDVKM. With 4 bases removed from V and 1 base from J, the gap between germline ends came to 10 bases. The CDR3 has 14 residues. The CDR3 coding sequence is TGTGCCAGCAGTTCGGGGGCGCGTAACTATGGCTACACCTTC. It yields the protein CASSSGARNYGYTF.

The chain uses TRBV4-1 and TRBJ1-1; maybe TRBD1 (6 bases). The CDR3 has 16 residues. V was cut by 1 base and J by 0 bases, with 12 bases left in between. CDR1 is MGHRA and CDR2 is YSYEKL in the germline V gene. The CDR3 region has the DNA TGCGCCAGCAGCCAAGTGAAAGGGGGAATGAACACTGAAGCTTTCTTT. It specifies CASSQVKGGMNTEAFF.

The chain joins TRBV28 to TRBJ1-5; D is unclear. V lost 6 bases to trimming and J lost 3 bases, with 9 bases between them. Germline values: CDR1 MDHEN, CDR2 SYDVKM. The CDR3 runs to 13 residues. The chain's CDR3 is CASRWTSNQPQHF. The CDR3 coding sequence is TGTGCCAGCAGATGGACTTCCAATCAGCCCCAGCATTTT.

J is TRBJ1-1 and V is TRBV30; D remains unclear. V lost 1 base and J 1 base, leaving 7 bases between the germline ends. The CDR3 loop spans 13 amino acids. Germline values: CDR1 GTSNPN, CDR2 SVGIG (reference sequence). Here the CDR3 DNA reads TGTGCCTGGAGTGGGCAGCAGAACACTGAAGCTTTCTTT. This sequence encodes CAWSGQQNTEAFF.

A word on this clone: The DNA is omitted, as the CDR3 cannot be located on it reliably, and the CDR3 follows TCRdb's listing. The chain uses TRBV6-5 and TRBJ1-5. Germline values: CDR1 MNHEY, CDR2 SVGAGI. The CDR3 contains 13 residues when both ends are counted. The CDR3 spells CASSSSKAPPQHF.

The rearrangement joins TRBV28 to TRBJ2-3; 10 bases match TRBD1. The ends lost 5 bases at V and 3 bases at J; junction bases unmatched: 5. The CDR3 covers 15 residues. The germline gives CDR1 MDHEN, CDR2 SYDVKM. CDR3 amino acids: CASSNRDRGTDTQYF. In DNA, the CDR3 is TGTGCCAGCAGTAACCGGGACAGGGGAACAGATACGCAGTATTTT. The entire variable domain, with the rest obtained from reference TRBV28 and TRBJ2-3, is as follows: DVKVTQSSRYLVKRTGEKVFLECVQDMDHENMFWYRQDPGLGLRLIYFSYDVKMKEKGDIPEGYSVSREKKERFSLILESASTNQTSMYLCASSNRDRGTDTQYFGPGTRLTVL.

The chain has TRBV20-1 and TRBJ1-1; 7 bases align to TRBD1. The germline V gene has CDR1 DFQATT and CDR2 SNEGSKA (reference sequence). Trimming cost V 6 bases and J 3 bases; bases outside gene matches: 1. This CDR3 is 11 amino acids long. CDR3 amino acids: CSADRDTEAFF. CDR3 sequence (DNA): TGCAGTGCAGACAGGGACACTGAAGCTTTCTTT.

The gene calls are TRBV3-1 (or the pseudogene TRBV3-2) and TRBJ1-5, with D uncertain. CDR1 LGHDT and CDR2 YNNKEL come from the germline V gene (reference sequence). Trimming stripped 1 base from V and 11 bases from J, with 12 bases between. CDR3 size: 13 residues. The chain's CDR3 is CASSQGAGLAQHF. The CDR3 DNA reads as TGTGCCAGCAGCCAAGGGGCAGGACTGGCCCAGCATTTT.

CDR3 nucleotides: TGTGCCAGCATGGGGGCGGGGGAGGCCTACGAGCAGTACTTC. Its protein product is CASMGAGEAYEQYF. This chain joins TRBV2 and TRBJ2-7; perhaps TRBD2 as D (7 bases). V shed 7 bases and J shed 2 bases, with 15 bases lying between them. Germline V gene data show CDR1 as SNHLY and CDR2 as FYNNEI. This CDR3 is built from 14 residues.

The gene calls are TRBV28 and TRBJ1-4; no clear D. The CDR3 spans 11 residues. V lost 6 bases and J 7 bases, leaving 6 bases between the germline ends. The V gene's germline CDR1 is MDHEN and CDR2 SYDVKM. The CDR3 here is CASSSREKLFF. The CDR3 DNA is TGTGCCAGCAGCTCCCGTGAAAAACTGTTTTTT.

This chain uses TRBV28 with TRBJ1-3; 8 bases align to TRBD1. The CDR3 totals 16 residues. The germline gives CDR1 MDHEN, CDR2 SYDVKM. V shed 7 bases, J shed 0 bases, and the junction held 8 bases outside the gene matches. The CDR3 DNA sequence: TGTGCCAGCACCCCGGGACAGGTTATCTCTGGAAACACCATATATTTT. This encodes CASTPGQVISGNTIYF.

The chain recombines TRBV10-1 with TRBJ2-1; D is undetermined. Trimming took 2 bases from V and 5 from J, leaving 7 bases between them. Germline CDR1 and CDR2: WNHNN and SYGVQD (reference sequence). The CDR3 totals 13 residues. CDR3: CASSENLNNEQFF. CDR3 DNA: TGCGCCAGCAGTGAGAATCTAAACAATGAGCAGTTCTTC.

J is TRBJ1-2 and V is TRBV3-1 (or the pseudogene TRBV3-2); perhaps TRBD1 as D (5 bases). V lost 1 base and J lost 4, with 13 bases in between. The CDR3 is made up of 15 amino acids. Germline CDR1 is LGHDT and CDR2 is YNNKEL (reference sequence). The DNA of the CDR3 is TGTGCCAGCAGCCAAGGCGCTGGGGGTGGCTATGGCTACACCTTC. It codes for CASSQGAGGGYGYTF.

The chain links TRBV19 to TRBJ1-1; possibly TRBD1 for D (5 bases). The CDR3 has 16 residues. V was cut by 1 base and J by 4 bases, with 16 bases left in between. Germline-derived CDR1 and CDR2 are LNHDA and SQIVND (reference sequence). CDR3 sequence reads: CASSIGAGRGSTEAFF. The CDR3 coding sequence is TGTGCCAGTAGTATAGGGGCGGGCCGGGGGAGCACTGAAGCTTTCTTT.